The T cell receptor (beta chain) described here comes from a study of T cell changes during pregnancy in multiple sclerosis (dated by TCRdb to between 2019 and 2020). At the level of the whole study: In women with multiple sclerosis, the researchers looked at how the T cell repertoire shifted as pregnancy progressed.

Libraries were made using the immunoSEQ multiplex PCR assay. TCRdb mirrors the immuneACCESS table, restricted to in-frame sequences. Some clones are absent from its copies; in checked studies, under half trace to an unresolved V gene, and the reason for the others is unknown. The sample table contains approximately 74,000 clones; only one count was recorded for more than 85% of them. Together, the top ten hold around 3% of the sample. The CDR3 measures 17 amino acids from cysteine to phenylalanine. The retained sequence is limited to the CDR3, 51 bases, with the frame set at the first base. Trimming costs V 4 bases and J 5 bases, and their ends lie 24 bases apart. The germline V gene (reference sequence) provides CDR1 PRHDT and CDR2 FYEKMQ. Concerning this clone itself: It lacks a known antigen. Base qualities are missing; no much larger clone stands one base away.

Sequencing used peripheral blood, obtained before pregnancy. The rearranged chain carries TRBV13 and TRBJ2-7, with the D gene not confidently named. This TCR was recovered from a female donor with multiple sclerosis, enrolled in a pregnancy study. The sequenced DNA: TGTGCCAGCAGCTCGACCTTACCGACTCTCGAAGGTAACGAGCAGTACTTC. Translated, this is CASSSTLPTLEGNEQYF.